The following is a T cell receptor (beta chain) sequence with its context. What it recognizes is unknown. This entry belongs to a study of T-cell reconstitution after alpha-beta-depleted transplantation in children. Study outcomes and limitations: At the one-year point after transplant, T-cell counts and TCRbeta diversity were found to come mostly from T cells that had been newly produced. The high TCRbeta diversity at day 60 in some patients came from surviving recipient T cells and thymic progenitors.

A library of TCRbeta sequences, prepared with unique molecular identifiers, was generated. TCRdb reprocessed the PCR reads via MiXCR and lists one record per CDR3 protein. The sample lists 600,000 to 800,000 distinct CDR3 sequences; less than 15% were seen once. Germline values: CDR1 SGHTA, CDR2 FQGTGA. Between the trimmed V and J ends, which lost 5 bases and 2 bases, there was a span of 13 bases. The length of the CDR3 is 15 residues. The receptor was derived from a girl aged 2 to 10 with congenital amegakaryocytic thrombocytopenia, due to receive a stem cell transplant. Source: PBMCs, taken before TCRalphabeta/CD19-depleted stem cell transplant. The J gene is TRBJ2-1, the V gene TRBV7-3; D call uncertain. The CDR3 reads CASSRAYSAYNEQFF. DNA for the CDR3: TGTGCCAGCAGCCGGGCGTATTCTGCCTACAATGAGCAGTTCTTC.